These T cell receptor beta chains were read from a single sample in a study of vaccination and CD4 T cells after COVID-19. No antigen is known for these receptors. TCRdb analysed the PCR reads with MiXCR anew, one entry per CDR3 protein. Of approximately 5,000 distinct CDR3 sequences listed, over 25% are singletons. The sequencing here drew on CD4+ T cells from blood, cultured in vitro, taken after SARS-CoV-2 vaccination. The receptor source for this set is a human donor who had recovered from COVID-19. Both conserved end residues are part of each CDR3. Fields, in order: D gene, V gene, clone size, J gene, CDR3 DNA, CDR3 protein. A D gene is named only where the DNA matches it firmly. Where a row states a size, it is once, few, many or the class of an expanded clone; other rows omit it.

D: .; V: TRBV19; size: .; J: TRBJ2-1; DNA: TGTGCCAGTAGTATAGGGGGGCGCCTTGAGCAGTTCTTC; CDR3: CASSIGGRLEQFF
D: .; V: TRBV6-1; size: .; J: TRBJ1-1; DNA: TGTGCCAGCAGTGAAGGTAGACATATGAACACTGAAGCTTTCTTT; CDR3: CASSEGRHMNTEAFF
D: .; V: TRBV28; size: few; J: TRBJ1-1; DNA: TGTGCCAGCAGTATGAACACTGAAGCTTTCTTT; CDR3: CASSMNTEAFF
D: .; V: TRBV27; size: .; J: TRBJ2-6; DNA: TGTACCAGCACCACGGCGAGGGCCAACGTCCTGACTTTC; CDR3: CTSTTARANVLTF
D: .; V: TRBV7-9; size: few; J: TRBJ1-1; DNA: TGTGCCAGCAGCGTTCAAGAGAACACTGAAGCTTTCTTT; CDR3: CASSVQENTEAFF
D: .; V: TRBV7-9; size: few; J: TRBJ2-7; DNA: TGTGCCAGCAGCTTAGTCCCCTACGAGCAGTACTTC; CDR3: CASSLVPYEQYF
D: TRBD1; V: TRBV20-1; size: .; J: TRBJ1-1; DNA: TGCAGTGCTAGTCAGGGGGACACTGAAGCTTTCTTT; CDR3: CSASQGDTEAFF
D: .; V: TRBV7-2; size: .; J: TRBJ2-3; DNA: TGTGCCAGCAGCTTACTAAGGGGGGAAGATACGCAGTATTTT; CDR3: CASSLLRGEDTQYF
D: .; V: TRBV27; size: .; J: TRBJ2-3; DNA: TGTGCCAGCAGTTTGGGAAAGGGGGGTGGAGATACGCAGTATTTT; CDR3: CASSLGKGGGDTQYF
D: .; V: TRBV4-1; size: .; J: TRBJ2-5; DNA: TGCGCCAGCAGCCAAGATCGGGGCCGGGCGGGGACCCAGTACTTC; CDR3: CASSQDRGRAGTQYF
D: TRBD1; V: TRBV20-1; size: few; J: TRBJ2-7; DNA: TGCAGTGCCGGGCCTGGGACAGGTGCTGCCTACGAGCAGTACTTC; CDR3: CSAGPGTGAAYEQYF
D: TRBD1; V: TRBV11-2; size: .; J: TRBJ2-7; DNA: TGTGCCAGCAGCTTAGATCAGGGGGCTGGCTACGAGCAGTACTTC; CDR3: CASSLDQGAGYEQYF
D: .; V: TRBV6-1; size: few; J: TRBJ1-1; DNA: TGTGCCAGCAGTGAACCAGGGGCCTACACTGAAGCTTTCTTT; CDR3: CASSEPGAYTEAFF
D: .; V: TRBV6-1; size: once; J: TRBJ1-6; DNA: TGTGCCGCTGGAGGGGGATCGGGGGCTGGTAATTCACCCCTCCACTTT; CDR3: CAAGGGSGAGNSPLHF
D: .; V: TRBV27; size: few; J: TRBJ2-2; DNA: TGTGCCAGCAGTCCACGGCGGGTGGAGGGCGGGGAGCTGTTTTTT; CDR3: CASSPRRVEGGELFF
D: TRBD1; V: TRBV28; size: few; J: TRBJ1-2; DNA: TGTGCCAGCAGCTCCGGGACAGGGGGGCAGTATGGCTACACCTTC; CDR3: CASSSGTGGQYGYTF
D: .; V: TRBV6-1; size: .; J: TRBJ1-2; DNA: TGTGCCAGCGCTCCTCTCCAACCAGCTAACTATGGCTACACCTTC; CDR3: CASAPLQPANYGYTF
D: TRBD1; V: TRBV20-1; size: .; J: TRBJ1-1; DNA: TGCAGTGCTAGCGGCGGCAGGGGGAGGTGGACTGAAGCTTTCTTT; CDR3: CSASGGRGRWTEAFF
D: .; V: TRBV6-1; size: few; J: TRBJ2-3; DNA: TGTGCCAGCAAATCGACTCAAAGCACAGATACGCAGTATTTT; CDR3: CASKSTQSTDTQYF
D: TRBD2; V: TRBV2; size: .; J: TRBJ2-3; DNA: TGTGCCAGCTGCTTAGCGGGGCAGGGCACAGATACGCAGTATTTT; CDR3: CASCLAGQGTDTQYF
D: .; V: TRBV2; size: .; J: TRBJ1-5; DNA: TGTGCCAGCAAACACCCGGGGCAGCCCCAGCATTTT; CDR3: CASKHPGQPQHF
D: .; V: TRBV6-1; size: .; J: TRBJ1-6; DNA: TGTGCCAGCAACCCGACCAGGGATTTGAATTCACCCCTCCACTTT; CDR3: CASNPTRDLNSPLHF
D: .; V: TRBV20-1; size: medium-sized; J: TRBJ1-6; DNA: TGCAGTGCTAGAGTTGCGACAGGCCTGAATTCACCCCTCCACTTT; CDR3: CSARVATGLNSPLHF
D: .; V: TRBV7-2; size: hyperexpanded; J: TRBJ2-5; DNA: TGTGCCAGCAGCTTAATAGGGAATTCCGCGGAGACCCAGTACTTC; CDR3: CASSLIGNSAETQYF
D: TRBD1; V: TRBV7-2; size: medium-sized; J: TRBJ1-2; DNA: TGTGCCAGCAGCTTACAGGGGGCTGAGGGCTACACCTTC; CDR3: CASSLQGAEGYTF
D: .; V: TRBV11-2; size: few; J: TRBJ2-5; DNA: TGTGCCAGCACCCTAAGCGAGACCCAGTACTTC; CDR3: CASTLSETQYF
D: TRBD1; V: TRBV19; size: .; J: TRBJ1-1; DNA: TGTGCCAGTAGTAGCAGGGGGGCCGGGGAAGCTTTCTTT; CDR3: CASSSRGAGEAFF
D: TRBD1; V: TRBV4-2; size: few; J: TRBJ2-7; DNA: TGTGCCAGCAGCCAGAGACAGGGGGCGATAAACGAGCAGTACTTC; CDR3: CASSQRQGAINEQYF